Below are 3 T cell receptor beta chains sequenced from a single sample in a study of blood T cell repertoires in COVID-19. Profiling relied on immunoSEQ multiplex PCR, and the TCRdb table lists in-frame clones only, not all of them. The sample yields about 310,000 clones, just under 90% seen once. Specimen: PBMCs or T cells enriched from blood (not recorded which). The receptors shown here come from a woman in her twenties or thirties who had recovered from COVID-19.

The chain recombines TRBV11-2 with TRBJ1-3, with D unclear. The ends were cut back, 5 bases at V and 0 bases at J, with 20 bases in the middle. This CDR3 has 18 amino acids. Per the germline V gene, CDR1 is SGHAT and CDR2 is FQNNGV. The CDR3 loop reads CASSNPEVGQSSGNTIYF. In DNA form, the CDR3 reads TGTGCCAGCAGCAATCCGGAGGTCGGGCAATCCTCTGGAAACACCATATATTTT.

The CDR3 region is CASSYKGQGGDYGYTF. The CDR3 bases are TGTGCCAGCAGTTATAAAGGACAGGGTGGCGACTATGGCTACACCTTC. The chain carries TRBV6-5 and TRBJ1-2, with TRBD1 matching 8 bases. From germline, CDR1 is MNHEY and CDR2 SVGAGI. V was clipped by 3 bases and J by 3 bases; unmatched bases: 9. The length of the CDR3 is 16 residues.

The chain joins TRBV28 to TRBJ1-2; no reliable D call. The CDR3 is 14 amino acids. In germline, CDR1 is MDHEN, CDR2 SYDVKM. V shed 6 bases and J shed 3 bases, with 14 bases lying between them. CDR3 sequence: CASRLPGPYYGYTF. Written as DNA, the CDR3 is TGTGCCAGCAGGCTGCCAGGCCCCTACTATGGCTACACCTTC.